The 17 T cell receptor beta chains below come from one sample, sequenced in a study of T-cell memory formation after mild COVID-19. TCRdb re-called the 5' RACE reads through MiXCR, storing one row per CDR3 protein. This sample has approximately 260,000 distinct CDR3 sequences; 15% to 20% occur once, and the top ten carry more than 20%. Sequencing was carried out using PBMCs or a T cell subset sorted from them (not recorded which). These receptors were collected from a man between 18 and 35 years old who had mild COVID-19 (a few samples of this study predate the infection). Cell type and time point are not known.

The table lists this clonotype with a few counts. V and J are TRBV6-4 and TRBJ2-2, with no clear D. V was trimmed by 2 bases and J by 6 bases, leaving 7 bases between them. Germline assignment: CDR1 MRHNA and CDR2 SNTAGT. The CDR3 has 13 residues. The chain's CDR3 is CASSDTNPGELFF. The CDR3 coding sequence is TGTGCCAGCAGTGACACAAACCCCGGGGAGCTGTTTTTT.

This clonotype came up a few times. This CDR3 reads CSARPSTGWGTEAFF. The CDR3 DNA sequence: TGCAGTGCTAGACCCTCGACAGGCTGGGGGACTGAAGCTTTCTTT. The rearrangement uses TRBV20-1 and TRBJ1-1; maybe TRBD1 (6 bases). V lost 2 bases and J 5 bases, leaving 18 bases between the germline ends. The germline V gene encodes CDR1 DFQATT and CDR2 SNEGSKA (reference sequence). This CDR3 is built from 15 residues.

This clonotype was counted between two and nine times. The V and J genes are TRBV4-3 and TRBJ1-5, with 7 bases fitting TRBD1. The CDR3 extends over 15 amino acids. Germline loops: CDR1 LGHNA, CDR2 YSLEER. J lost 6 bases, V lost 3 bases, and 8 bases had no gene match. This chain's CDR3 is CASSQGRAGGQPQHF. The CDR3 bases are TGCGCCAGCAGCCAGGGGAGGGCAGGGGGTCAGCCCCAGCATTTT.

The chain carries TRBV6-2 or TRBV6-3 and TRBJ2-1, with TRBD2 matching 16 bases. Trimming cost V 0 bases and J 7 bases; bases outside gene matches: 6. This CDR3 contains 18 residues. Germline V lookup: CDR1 MNHEY, CDR2 SVGEGT. DNA for the CDR3: TGTGCCAGCAGTTACTCGGGACTAGCGGGGGGGCGTGGGAATGAGCAGTTCTTC. It is translated as CASSYSGLAGGRGNEQFF.

A few counts support this clonotype. The V gene is TRBV30, the J gene TRBJ1-2; no definite D call. The germline V gene has CDR1 GTSNPN and CDR2 SVGIG (reference sequence). There are 13 residues in the CDR3. Here the CDR3 reads CALGVEVDYGYTF. The DNA for the CDR3 is TGTGCACTCGGAGTAGAAGTCGACTATGGCTACACCTTC.

This chain joins TRBV7-3 and TRBJ2-2; D not certain. V was trimmed by 5 bases and J by 6 bases, leaving 10 bases between them. Germline assignment: CDR1 SGHTA and CDR2 FQGTGA. The length of the CDR3 is 13 residues. DNA for the CDR3: TGTGCCAGCAGCCAGAGGATAGCCGGGGAGCTGTTTTTT. Protein: CASSQRIAGELFF.

This clonotype was picked up a small number of times. The gene calls are TRBV21-1 and TRBJ2-2; the table's D call of TRBD2 was not tested on the DNA. TRBV21-1 is tagged as a pseudogene. The CDR3 sequence is 16 residues long. CDR3 in DNA: TGTGCCAGCAGCCACCGGGACTACCTTAACACCGGGGAGCTGTTTTTT. Its protein product is CASSHRDYLNTGELFF.

The chain combines TRBV11-2 with TRBJ2-7; perhaps TRBD1 as D (6 bases). Germline V gene lookup returns CDR1 SGHAT and CDR2 FQNNGV. The CDR3 is made up of 15 amino acids. Trimming took off 7 bases at V and 7 bases at J, with 23 bases between the two ends. CDR3 sequence reads: CASTRRAGALVEQYF. The CDR3 region has the DNA TGTGCCAGCACTCGAAGGGCAGGGGCGCTAGTGGAGCAGTACTTC.

This chain joins TRBV29-1 and TRBJ2-1, with TRBD1 as a possible D gene (6 bases). CDR3 length equals 17 residues. Germline assignment: CDR1 SQVTM and CDR2 ANQGSEA. Trimming removed 4 bases from V and 0 bases from J, with 19 bases in between. The CDR3 reads CSVGRRTDISSYNEQFF. The CDR3 DNA sequence: TGCAGCGTTGGGCGGAGGACAGACATAAGCTCCTACAATGAGCAGTTCTTC.

This clonotype has only a few counts. The genes are TRBV2 and TRBJ2-1; 7 positions agree with TRBD1. The germline CDR1 and CDR2 sequences are SNHLY and FYNNEI. The CDR3 is 14 amino acids. The V segment lost 4 bases and the J segment 6 bases; nucleotides outside the gene matches: 6. This chain's CDR3 is CASSASTGTNEQFF. The CDR3 bases are TGTGCCAGCAGTGCGTCGACAGGGACCAATGAGCAGTTCTTC.

The rearrangement joins TRBV4-2 to TRBJ2-3; D gene ambiguous. Trimming removed 0 bases at V and 9 bases at J, with 7 bases between. CDR3 length: 12 amino acids. CDR1 is LGHNA and CDR2 is YNFKEQ in the germline V gene. The CDR3 reads CASSQDVRTQYF. For the CDR3, the DNA is TGTGCCAGCAGCCAAGACGTCAGAACGCAGTATTTT.

The rearrangement uses TRBV9 and TRBJ2-1, with D tentatively TRBD1 (5 bases). The V end lost 0 bases, the J end lost 9 bases, and 10 bases lay between the germline ends. CDR1 and CDR2 from the germline V gene are SGDLS and YYNGEE. The CDR3 contains 13 residues. CDR3: CASSVGGQTEQFF. The CDR3 DNA is TGTGCCAGCAGCGTAGGTGGACAAACTGAGCAGTTCTTC.

The V gene is TRBV20-1, the J gene TRBJ1-4; D is perhaps TRBD1 (5 bases). The V end was cut by 7 bases, the J end by 8 bases, with 17 bases between. The CDR3 has 13 residues. The V gene's germline CDR1 is DFQATT and CDR2 SNEGSKA (reference sequence). CDR3 loop: CSVFRAQGEKLFF. In DNA form, the CDR3 reads TGCAGTGTTTTCAGGGCCCAAGGGGAAAAACTGTTTTTT.

This clonotype has just a few counts. The chain carries TRBV5-1 and TRBJ2-5; 11 nucleotides align to TRBD2. Germline V lookup: CDR1 SGHRS, CDR2 YFSETQ. The CDR3 length is 14 residues. V trimming: 6 bases; J trimming: 2 bases; junction bases outside the gene matches: 3. CDR3 nucleotides: TGCGCCAGCAAGGGACTAGCGGAGCAAGAGACCCAGTACTTC. This encodes CASKGLAEQETQYF. Using reference TRBV5-1 and TRBJ2-5 for the parts outside the CDR3, the full variable domain is KAGVTQTPRYLIKTRGQQVTLSCSPISGHRSVSWYQQTPGQGLQFLFEYFSETQRNKGNFPGRFSGRQFSNSRSEMNVSTLELGDSALYLCASKGLAEQETQYFGPGTRLLVL.

The sample holds a few counts of this clonotype. The J gene is TRBJ2-5, the V gene TRBV6-6; D gene uncertain. Per the germline V gene, CDR1 is MNHNY and CDR2 is SVGAGI (reference sequence). The CDR3 is 16 residues long. The V gene lost 5 bases and the J gene lost 5 bases, with 21 bases spanning the gap. CDR3 DNA sequence: TGTGCCAGCAGTCAGCCGAGTGGGAAACGGTTCGAGACCCAGTACTTC. This sequence encodes CASSQPSGKRFETQYF.

The rearrangement links TRBV9 to TRBJ2-6; D is possibly TRBD2 (6 bases). From germline, CDR1 is SGDLS and CDR2 YYNGEE. V lost 4 bases and J lost 0, with 20 bases in between. The CDR3 extends over 19 amino acids. CDR3 region: CASSPLRDSYFSGANVLTF. Written as DNA, the CDR3 is TGTGCCAGCAGCCCCCTAAGGGACTCCTACTTCTCTGGGGCCAACGTCCTGACTTTC.

This clonotype was seen only a few times. Here the CDR3 DNA reads TGCAGTGCTCCCCCGAGTGGGAAGAGCACAGATACGCAGTATTTT. Its translation is CSAPPSGKSTDTQYF. The chain employs TRBV20-1 and TRBJ2-3; D remains unclear. From germline, CDR1 is DFQATT and CDR2 SNEGSKA (reference sequence). Trimming removed 5 bases from V and 0 bases from J, with 15 bases in between. The CDR3 is 15 amino acids.